This T cell receptor (beta chain) appears in the sequencing data of a study of blood T cell repertoires in COVID-19 (dated by TCRdb to the early 2020s). Broadly, across the study: Samples from collaborators originated in the United States, Italy and Spain and spanned both the acute and convalescent phases of COVID-19. The repertoires were released in a freely available public database meant as a resource for research on the immune response to SARS-CoV-2. Subjects who had been exposed to COVID-19, were actively infected with it, or had recovered from it provided the deeply sampled blood TCRbeta repertoires that made up the dataset. The sample metadata nearly always contained a de-identified subject ID, COVID-19 status, age in years and sex. The material from the prospective study consisted of cDNA or gDNA derived from T cells, B-cell-depleted T cells, or PBMCs. Where available, HLA class I and class II types were obtained from metadata supplied by the sample provider rather than from assay-based typing. Samples came from the ongoing ImmuneRACE study (first 160 participants) plus 1,254 subjects from 6 global collaborators.

General study outcomes and caveats: The amount of clinical and demographic metadata varied by source and participant and was provided uncurated.

V and J are trimmed by 4 bases and 2 bases, and the gene matches miss 7 bases of the junction. From the cysteine through the phenylalanine, the CDR3 covers 15 amino acids. Just the 45-base CDR3 DNA is kept, in frame starting at base 1. CDR1 and CDR2 (SGDLS, YYNGEE) derive from the germline V gene. Regarding this clone: Its antigen has not been determined. No clone much larger than this one lies a single base away; base qualities are absent.

TCRbeta CDR3 regions were amplified from genomic DNA by means of the immunoSEQ Assay, a bias-controlled multiplex PCR. Processing in the source paper ran as follows. The number of nucleated cells in each sample was estimated by amplification of reference gene primers within the assay. To quantify the absolute abundance of each unique TCRbeta CDR3 rearrangement, sequence reads were collapsed and filtered. For each sample, productive Simpson clonality was calculated by taking the square root of Simpson's diversity index across productive rearrangements. Here the immuneACCESS table is served through TCRdb, limited to in-frame sequences with V and J called. Missing clones are a known gap in these copies; in checked studies unresolved V genes cover under half, and the rest lacks a known reason. V and J calls and clone size are given by that table; D and trimming were obtained from the DNA. For this sample the table gives around 200,000 clones, of which around 82% were detected only once. The ten most abundant clones make up 4.4% of the sample.

Whole blood was collected in K2EDTA tubes by collaborating institutions according to the institutions' own protocols. For TCRbeta analysis, collaborators shipped samples in one of three forms: frozen whole blood, isolated PBMCs, or DNA extracted from either of those sample types. The sequenced material came from peripheral blood. This receptor was identified in a man aged 45 to 65 with active or convalescent COVID-19. The V and J genes are TRBV9 and TRBJ2-3, with TRBD2 identical over 7 junction bases. CDR3 reads: CASSTEGTTTDTQYF. In nucleotide form, the sequence is TGTGCCAGCAGCACAGAGGGGACTACCACAGATACGCAGTATTTT.